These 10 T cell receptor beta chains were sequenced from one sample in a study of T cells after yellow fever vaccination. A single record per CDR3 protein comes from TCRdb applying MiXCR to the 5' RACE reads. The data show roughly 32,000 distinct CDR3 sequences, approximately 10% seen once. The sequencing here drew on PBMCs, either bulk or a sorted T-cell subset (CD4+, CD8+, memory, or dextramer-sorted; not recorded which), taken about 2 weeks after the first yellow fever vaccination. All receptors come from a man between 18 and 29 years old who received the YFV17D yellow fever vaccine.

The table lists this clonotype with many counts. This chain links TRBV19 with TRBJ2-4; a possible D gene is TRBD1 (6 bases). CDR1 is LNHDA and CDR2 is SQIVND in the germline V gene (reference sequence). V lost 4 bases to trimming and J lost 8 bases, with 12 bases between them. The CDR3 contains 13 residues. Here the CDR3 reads CASSTHRVDIQYF. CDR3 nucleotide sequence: TGTGCCAGTAGTACCCACAGGGTCGACATTCAGTACTTC.

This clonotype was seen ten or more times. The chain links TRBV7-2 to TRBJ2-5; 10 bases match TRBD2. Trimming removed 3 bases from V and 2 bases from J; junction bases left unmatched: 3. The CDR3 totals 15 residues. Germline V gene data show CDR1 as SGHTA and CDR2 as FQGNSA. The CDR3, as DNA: TGTGCCAGCAGCTTCACTAGCGGGGTTCAAGAGACCCAGTACTTC. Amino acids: CASSFTSGVQETQYF.

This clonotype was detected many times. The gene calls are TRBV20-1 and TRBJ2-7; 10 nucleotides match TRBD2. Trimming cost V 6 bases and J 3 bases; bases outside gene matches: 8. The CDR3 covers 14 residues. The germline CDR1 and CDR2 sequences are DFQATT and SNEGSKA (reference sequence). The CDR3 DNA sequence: TGCAGTGCCAAGAGCGGGGGGGGAGGCTACGAGCAGTACTTC. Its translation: CSAKSGGGGYEQYF.

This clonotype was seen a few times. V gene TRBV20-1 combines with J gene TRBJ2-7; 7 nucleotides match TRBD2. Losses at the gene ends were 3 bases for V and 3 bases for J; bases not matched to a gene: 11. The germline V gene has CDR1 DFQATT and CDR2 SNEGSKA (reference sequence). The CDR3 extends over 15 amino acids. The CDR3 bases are TGCAGTGCTAGTAGTGGGGAGGGAGTTAGCTACGAGCAGTACTTC. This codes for CSASSGEGVSYEQYF.

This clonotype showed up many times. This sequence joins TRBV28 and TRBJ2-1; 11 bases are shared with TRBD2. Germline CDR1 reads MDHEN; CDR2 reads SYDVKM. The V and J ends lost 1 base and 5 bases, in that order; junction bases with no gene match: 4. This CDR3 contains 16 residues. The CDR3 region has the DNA TGTGCCAGCAGTTTATCCGGACTAGCGGGCAACAATGAGCAGTTCTTC. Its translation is CASSLSGLAGNNEQFF. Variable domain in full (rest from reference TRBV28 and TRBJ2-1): DVKVTQSSRYLVKRTGEKVFLECVQDMDHENMFWYRQDPGLGLRLIYFSYDVKMKEKGDIPEGYSVSREKKERFSLILESASTNQTSMYLCASSLSGLAGNNEQFFGPGTRLTVL.

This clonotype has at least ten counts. The CDR3 is CSCAHRGRPYGYTF. The CDR3 nucleotides are TGCAGTTGTGCGCACAGGGGGCGTCCGTATGGCTACACCTTC. The chain combines TRBV20-1 with TRBJ1-2; TRBD1 matches at 9 bases. Trimming at V came to 8 bases and at J to 5 bases, leaving 12 bases not matched to a gene. Germline V gene lookup returns CDR1 DFQATT and CDR2 SNEGSKA (reference sequence). The CDR3 totals 14 residues.

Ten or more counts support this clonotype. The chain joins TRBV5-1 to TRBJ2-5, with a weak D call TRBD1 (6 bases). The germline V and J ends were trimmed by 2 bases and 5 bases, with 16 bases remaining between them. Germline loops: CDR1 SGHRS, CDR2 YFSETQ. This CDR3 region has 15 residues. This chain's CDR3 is CASSFQGSPKETQYF. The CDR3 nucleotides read TGCGCCAGCAGCTTTCAGGGGAGCCCGAAGGAGACCCAGTACTTC.

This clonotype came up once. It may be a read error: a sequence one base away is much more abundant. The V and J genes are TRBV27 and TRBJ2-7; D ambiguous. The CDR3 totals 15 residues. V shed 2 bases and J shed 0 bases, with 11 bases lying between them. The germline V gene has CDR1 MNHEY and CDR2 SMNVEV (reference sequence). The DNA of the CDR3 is TGTGCCAGCAGTTTAGCCGTGGCGAGCTCCTACGAGCAGTACTTC. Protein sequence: CASSLAVASSYEQYF.

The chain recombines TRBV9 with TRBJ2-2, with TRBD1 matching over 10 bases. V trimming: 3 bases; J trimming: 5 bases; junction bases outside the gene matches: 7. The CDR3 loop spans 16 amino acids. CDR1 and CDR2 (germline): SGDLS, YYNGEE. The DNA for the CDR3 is TGTGCCAGCAGCGCATCCGGGACAGGGGATACCGGGGAGCTGTTTTTT. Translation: CASSASGTGDTGELFF.

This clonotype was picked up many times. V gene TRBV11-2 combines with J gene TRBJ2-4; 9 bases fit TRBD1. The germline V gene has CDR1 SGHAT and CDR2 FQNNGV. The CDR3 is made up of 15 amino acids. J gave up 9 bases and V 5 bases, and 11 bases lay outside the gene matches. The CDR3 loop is CASSPMGQGRRIQYF. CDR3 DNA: TGTGCCAGCAGCCCCATGGGACAGGGAAGGCGCATTCAGTACTTC. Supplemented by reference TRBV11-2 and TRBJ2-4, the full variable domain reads EAGVAQSPRYKIIEKRQSVAFWCNPISGHATLYWYQQILGQGPKLLIQFQNNGVVDDSQLPKDRFSAERLKGVDSTLKIQPAKLEDSAVYLCASSPMGQGRRIQYFGAGTRLSVL.